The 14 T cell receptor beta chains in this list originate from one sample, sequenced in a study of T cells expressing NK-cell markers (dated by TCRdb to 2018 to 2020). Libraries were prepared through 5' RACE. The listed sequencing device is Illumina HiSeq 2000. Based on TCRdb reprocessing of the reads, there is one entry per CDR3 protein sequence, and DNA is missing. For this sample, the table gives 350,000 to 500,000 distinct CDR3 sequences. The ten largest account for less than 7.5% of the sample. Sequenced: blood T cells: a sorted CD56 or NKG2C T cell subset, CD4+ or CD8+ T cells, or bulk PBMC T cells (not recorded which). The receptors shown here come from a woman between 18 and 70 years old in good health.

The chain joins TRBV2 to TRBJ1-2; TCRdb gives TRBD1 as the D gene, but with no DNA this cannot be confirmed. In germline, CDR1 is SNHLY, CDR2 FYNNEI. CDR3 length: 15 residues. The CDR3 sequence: CATPGQGPSHYGYTF.

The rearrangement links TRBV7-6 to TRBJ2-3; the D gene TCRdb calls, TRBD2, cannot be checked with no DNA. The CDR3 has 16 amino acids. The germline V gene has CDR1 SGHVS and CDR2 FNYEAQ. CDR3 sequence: CASRFGTSATTDTQYF.

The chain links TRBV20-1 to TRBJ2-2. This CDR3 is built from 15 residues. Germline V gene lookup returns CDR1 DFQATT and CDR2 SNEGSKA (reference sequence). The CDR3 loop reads CSARAPGANTGELFF.

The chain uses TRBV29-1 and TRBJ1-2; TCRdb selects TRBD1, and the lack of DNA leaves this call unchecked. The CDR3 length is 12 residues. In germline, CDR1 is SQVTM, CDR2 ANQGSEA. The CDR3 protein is CSVGGQGKGYTF.

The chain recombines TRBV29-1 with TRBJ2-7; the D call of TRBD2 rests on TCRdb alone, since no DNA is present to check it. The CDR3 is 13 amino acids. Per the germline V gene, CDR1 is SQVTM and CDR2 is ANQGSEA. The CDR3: CSVGLAGGREQYF.

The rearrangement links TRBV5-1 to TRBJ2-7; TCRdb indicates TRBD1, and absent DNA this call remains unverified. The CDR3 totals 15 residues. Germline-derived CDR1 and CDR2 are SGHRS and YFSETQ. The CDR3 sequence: CASSLAQGAVYEQYF.

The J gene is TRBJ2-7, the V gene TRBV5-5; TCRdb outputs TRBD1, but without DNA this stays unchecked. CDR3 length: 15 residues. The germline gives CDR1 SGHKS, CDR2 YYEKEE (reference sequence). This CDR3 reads CASSLSYRVGYEQYF.

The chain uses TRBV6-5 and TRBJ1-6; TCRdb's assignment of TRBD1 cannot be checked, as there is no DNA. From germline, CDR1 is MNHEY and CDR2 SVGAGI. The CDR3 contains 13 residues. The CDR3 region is CASSYLGDSPLHF.

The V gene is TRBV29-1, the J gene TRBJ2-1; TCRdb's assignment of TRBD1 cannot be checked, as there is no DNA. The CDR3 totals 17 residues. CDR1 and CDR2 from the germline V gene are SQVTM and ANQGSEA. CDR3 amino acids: CSVELKGARSSYNEQFF.

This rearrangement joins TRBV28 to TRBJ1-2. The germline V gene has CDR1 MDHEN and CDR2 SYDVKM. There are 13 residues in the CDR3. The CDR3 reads CASSSGGEYGYTF.

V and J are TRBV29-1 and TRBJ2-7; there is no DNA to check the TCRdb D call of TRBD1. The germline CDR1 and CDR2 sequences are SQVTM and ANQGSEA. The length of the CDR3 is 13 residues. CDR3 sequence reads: CSVEGGQGYEQYF.

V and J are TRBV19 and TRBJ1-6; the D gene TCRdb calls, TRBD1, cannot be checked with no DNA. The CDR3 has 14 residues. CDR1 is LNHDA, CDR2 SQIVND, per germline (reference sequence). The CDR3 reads CASSMGGANSPLHF.

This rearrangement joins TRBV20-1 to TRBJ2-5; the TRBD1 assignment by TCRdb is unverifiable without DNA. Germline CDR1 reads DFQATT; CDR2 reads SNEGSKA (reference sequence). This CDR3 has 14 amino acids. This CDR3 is CSAIGVGGPETQYF.

The CDR3 sequence is CASSHRDRALSGEQYF. This chain uses TRBV7-2 with TRBJ2-7; TCRdb reports TRBD1, a call that lacks DNA to check it against. CDR1 is SGHTA and CDR2 is FQGNSA in the germline V gene. The CDR3 is 16 amino acids.